One sample yielded the 23 T cell receptor beta chains listed below, sequenced in a study of T cell responses to AZD1222 COVID-19 vaccine. Assay used: immunoSEQ multiplex PCR; TCRdb lists only in-frame clones, some missing. The repertoire holds over 90,000 clones, with around 86% as singletons. The starting material was peripheral blood, obtained on day 0 of AZD1222 vaccination. These receptors all come from an adult in good health.

This clone came up once. The chain joins TRBV30 to TRBJ1-3; a weak D match, TRBD1 (5 bases). Trimming pared 0 bases from V and 5 bases from J, leaving 8 bases between. The germline V gene has CDR1 GTSNPN and CDR2 SVGIG (reference sequence). This CDR3 is built from 13 residues. The CDR3 region has the DNA TGTGCCTGGAGTGTAACAGGAAGAAACACCATATATTTT. It translates to CAWSVTGRNTIYF.

This chain links TRBV5-1 with TRBJ2-3; weak D call: TRBD2 (6 bases). This CDR3 has 15 residues. Deletions cut 3 bases from V and 6 bases from J, with 17 bases between. Germline V CDR1 and CDR2: SGHRS, YFSETQ. The CDR3 loop is CASSSSSGGKDTQYF. CDR3 sequence (DNA): TGCGCCAGCAGCTCCTCCTCCGGGGGTAAGGATACGCAGTATTTT.

The chain joins TRBV7-9 to TRBJ1-1; 8 bases match TRBD1. From germline, CDR1 is SEHNR and CDR2 FQNEAQ (reference sequence). V was pared by 4 bases and J by 4 bases, with 5 bases of the junction left unmatched. The CDR3 is 14 amino acids. CDR3 amino acids: CASSSQGGGTEAFF. The CDR3 region has the DNA TGTGCCAGCAGCTCACAGGGGGGCGGCACTGAAGCTTTCTTT.

The gene calls are TRBV28 and TRBJ1-2; D perhaps matches TRBD1 (6 bases). CDR1 MDHEN and CDR2 SYDVKM come from the germline V gene. The CDR3 is made up of 14 amino acids. V was trimmed by 3 bases and J by 5 bases, leaving 13 bases between them. The CDR3 here is CASSFAGGEYGYTF. CDR3 coding DNA: TGTGCCAGCAGTTTCGCGGGGGGCGAGTATGGCTACACCTTC.

The chain couples TRBV5-1 to TRBJ2-5; D call uncertain. Per the germline V gene, CDR1 is SGHRS and CDR2 is YFSETQ. V was cut by 5 bases and J by 5 bases, with 16 bases left in between. The CDR3 runs to 14 residues. The CDR3 coding sequence is TGCGCCAGCAGGGTTCGTGGGGTAGGTGAGACCCAGTACTTC. Translating gives CASRVRGVGETQYF.

The J gene is TRBJ1-1, the V gene TRBV7-8; D is ambiguous. This CDR3 region has 16 residues. V was trimmed by 1 base and J by 0 bases, leaving 12 bases between them. CDR1 is SGHVS, CDR2 FQNEAQ, per germline. This CDR3 reads CASSLGAGALNTEAFF. Here the CDR3 DNA reads TGTGCCAGCAGCTTAGGGGCCGGTGCGCTGAACACTGAAGCTTTCTTT.

V is TRBV6-5 and J is TRBJ2-3; tentative D call: TRBD2 (5 bases). Trimming shortened V by 5 bases and J by 1 base, and 10 bases separated the two germline ends. The CDR3 is 14 amino acids. Germline CDR1 is MNHEY and CDR2 is SVGAGI. CDR3 region: CASSLRTGTDTQYF. CDR3 sequence (DNA): TGTGCCAGCAGTCTCCGGACTGGCACAGATACGCAGTATTTT.

This chain connects TRBV11-2 to TRBJ1-2, with a tentative D call TRBD1 (6 bases). Looked up from germline, CDR1 is SGHAT and CDR2 is FQNNGV. The CDR3 is 15 residues long. V dropped 1 base and J dropped 4 bases, with 13 bases sitting between them. The CDR3, as DNA: TGTGCCAGCAGCTTAGGATCGTCGGGGGCCTATGGCTACACCTTC. Protein product: CASSLGSSGAYGYTF.

The CDR3 coding sequence is TGCGCCAGCAGCTTGGAGACTAGCGGGGGCCGCCCCAGCACAGATACGCAGTATTTT. This sequence encodes CASSLETSGGRPSTDTQYF. The V and J genes are TRBV5-1 and TRBJ2-3; 12 bases fit TRBD2. The CDR3 consists of 19 residues. Germline V lookup: CDR1 SGHRS, CDR2 YFSETQ. J lost 0 bases, V lost 0 bases, and 8 bases had no gene match.

The CDR3 reads CASNRRGESNQPQHF. For the CDR3, the DNA is TGTGCCAGTAACCGTCGAGGGGAAAGCAATCAGCCCCAGCATTTT. The V and J genes are TRBV19 and TRBJ1-5, with a weak D call TRBD1 (5 bases). Germline CDR1 LNHDA, CDR2 SQIVND (reference sequence). The V and J ends lost 7 bases and 1 base respectively, with 14 bases between them. This CDR3 is 15 amino acids long.

This chain uses TRBV2 with TRBJ1-1, with 7 nucleotides matching TRBD1. In germline, CDR1 is SNHLY, CDR2 FYNNEI. Trimming cost V 2 bases and J 1 base; bases outside gene matches: 1. The length of the CDR3 is 14 residues. CDR3 bases: TGTGCCAGCAGTGAAAGACAGGGGAACACTGAAGCTTTCTTT. Protein sequence: CASSERQGNTEAFF.

The chain employs TRBV6-1 and TRBJ1-1, with 7 bases fitting TRBD1. The germline gives CDR1 MNHNS, CDR2 SASEGT. V lost 3 bases to trimming and J lost 3 bases; unmatched junction nucleotides: 10. CDR3 length: 16 amino acids. The CDR3 bases are TGTGCCAGCAGTGATATCACAGGGGTTGGGTACACTGAAGCTTTCTTT. Its protein product is CASSDITGVGYTEAFF.

The rearrangement uses TRBV29-1 and TRBJ2-3; D tentatively fits TRBD1 or TRBD2 (5 bases each). CDR3 size: 15 residues. Germline assignment: CDR1 SQVTM and CDR2 ANQGSEA. V was shortened by 3 bases and J by 5 bases, with 18 bases between the two germline ends. CDR3: CSVDGPFQGEDTQYF. CDR3 bases: TGCAGCGTTGATGGCCCTTTTCAGGGAGAAGATACGCAGTATTTT.

This chain links TRBV5-6 with TRBJ2-7; D unresolved. This CDR3 is built from 15 residues. V gave up 0 bases and J gave up 2 bases, with 12 bases separating them. Germline values: CDR1 SGHDT, CDR2 YYEEEE. The DNA of the CDR3 is TGTGCCAGCAGCTTGGAGGGCAGGCTCACCTACGAGCAGTACTTC. It is translated as CASSLEGRLTYEQYF.

This chain links TRBV19 with TRBJ2-7, with TRBD2 matching over 8 bases. Per the germline V gene, CDR1 is LNHDA and CDR2 is SQIVND (reference sequence). V lost 7 bases to trimming and J lost 5 bases; unmatched junction nucleotides: 4. This CDR3 has 12 amino acids. For the CDR3, the DNA is TGTGCCAGTAAGTCGGGAGGGAACGAGCAGTACTTC. Its translation is CASKSGGNEQYF.

A note on this clone: The sample contains more than one DNA sequence encoding this CDR3. The V call is TRBV5-1, the J call TRBJ1-3; the D is unclear. With 4 bases removed from V and 0 bases from J, the gap between germline ends came to 11 bases. Per the germline V gene, CDR1 is SGHRS and CDR2 is YFSETQ. CDR3 size: 15 residues. The CDR3 reads CASSLGPNSGNTIYF. The DNA of the CDR3 is TGCGCCAGCAGCCTAGGACCGAACTCTGGAAACACCATATATTTT.

V and J are TRBV6-2 or TRBV6-3 and TRBJ1-2; 10 nucleotides match TRBD1. With V trimmed by 4 bases and J by 5 bases, 7 bases remained unmatched. This CDR3 has 15 amino acids. Germline-derived CDR1 and CDR2 are MNHEY and SVGEGT. CDR3 amino acids: CASSSGTGALYGYTF. CDR3 coding DNA: TGTGCCAGCAGTTCCGGGACAGGGGCTCTATATGGCTACACCTTC.

The chain has TRBV7-9 and TRBJ1-1; no clear D gene. CDR3 size: 14 residues. V was cut by 2 bases and J by 7 bases, with 14 bases left in between. From germline, CDR1 is SEHNR and CDR2 FQNEAQ (reference sequence). The DNA of the CDR3 is TGTGCCAGCAGCTTATTCGGCGGGGATGGTGAAGCTTTCTTT. Its protein product is CASSLFGGDGEAFF.

CDR3 nucleotides: TGTGCCAGCAGCACTGGGTTGGACACTGAAGCTTTCTTT. It is translated as CASSTGLDTEAFF. This sequence joins TRBV7-3 and TRBJ1-1; no definite D call. Germline CDR1 is SGHTA and CDR2 is FQGTGA. V was trimmed by 5 bases and J by 3 bases, leaving 10 bases between them. The CDR3 is 13 amino acids.

CDR3 residues: CASSPDVRDRNYGYTF. As DNA, the CDR3 is TGTGCCAGCAGTCCCGATGTTCGGGACCGCAACTATGGCTACACCTTC. V gene TRBV28 combines with J gene TRBJ1-2, with D possibly being TRBD1 (5 bases). CDR3 length: 16 residues. V dropped 5 bases and J dropped 2 bases, with 18 bases sitting between them. Germline CDR1 is MDHEN and CDR2 is SYDVKM.

The chain recombines TRBV3-1 (or the pseudogene TRBV3-2) with TRBJ1-1; D call uncertain. There are 17 residues in the CDR3. Trimming removed 0 bases at V and 0 bases at J, with 14 bases between. Germline CDR1 and CDR2: LGHDT and YNNKEL (reference sequence). This chain's CDR3 is CASSQDGQSWVNTEAFF. The CDR3 DNA is TGTGCCAGCAGCCAAGATGGGCAGTCGTGGGTGAACACTGAAGCTTTCTTT.

The chain couples TRBV28 to TRBJ2-5, with D perhaps matching TRBD1 (6 bases). The CDR3 sequence is 12 residues long. Germline loops: CDR1 MDHEN, CDR2 SYDVKM. The V end was cut by 9 bases, the J end by 7 bases, with 15 bases between. The chain's CDR3 is CARAPGVGTQYF. DNA of the CDR3: TGTGCCAGGGCCCCAGGGGTTGGGACCCAGTACTTC.

A remark on this clone: The sample contains more than one DNA sequence encoding this CDR3. This chain connects TRBV28 to TRBJ1-4; D call uncertain. V was pared by 3 bases and J by 4 bases, with 9 bases between. CDR1 is MDHEN and CDR2 is SYDVKM in the germline V gene. The CDR3 length is 14 residues. This chain's CDR3 is CASSLAGINEKLFF. The CDR3 DNA reads TGTGCCAGCAGTTTGGCAGGAATTAATGAAAAACTGTTTTTT. Full variable domain (outside the CDR3, taken from reference TRBV28 and TRBJ1-4): DVKVTQSSRYLVKRTGEKVFLECVQDMDHENMFWYRQDPGLGLRLIYFSYDVKMKEKGDIPEGYSVSREKKERFSLILESASTNQTSMYLCASSLAGINEKLFFGSGTQLSVL.